The clone carrying this TCR beta chain was observed a handful of times. Its target is unknown. This specimen comes from a study of beta chain features in type 1 diabetes. For the study at large: Investigators examined 107,917,701 sorted cells across all samples. Study-wide points: In all four CD4+ subsets, TCRB CDR3 length was significantly, moderately reduced in type 1 diabetes. The naive, central memory and Treg TCRB repertoires of patients appeared to be more similar to one another than those of healthy donors. Type 1 diabetes patients showed fewer insertions and more deletions at VDJ junctions.

V gave up 11 bases and J gave up 3 bases; unmatched junction bases: 12. This CDR3 is built from 14 residues. Germline CDR1 is SGHTA and CDR2 is FQGNSA. Sort purity for all populations was recorded as exceeding 98%. Reverse transcription of all isolated RNA meant that expressed TCRB transcripts were sequenced. Libraries were prepared by immunoSEQ multiplex PCR; TCRdb keeps only in-frame clonotypes and omits some of them. The sample lists 600,000 to 700,000 clones; around an eighth were seen once. Specimen: naive CD4+ T cells from blood. The V call is TRBV7-2, the J call TRBJ2-5, with TRBD1 matching 7 bases. The receptor comes from a man aged 30-40 years with type 1 diabetes. CDR3 residues: CAGKTGAGEETQYF. The CDR3 DNA is TGTGCCGGAAAAACAGGGGCCGGAGAAGAGACCCAGTACTTC.